This passage covers 8 T cell receptor beta chains from one sample sequenced in a study of cytomegalovirus exposure and HLA in healthy donors. Measured with immunoSEQ multiplex PCR; TCRdb has only the in-frame clones, and not every one. The table shows about 360,000 clones, with approximately 90% occurring only once. The specimen was PBMCs. These TCRs come from a woman between 18 and 30 years old in good health and CMV-seronegative.

CDR3 DNA: TGTGCCACCAGCAGAGCGAGTGGGACAGGGGCTAACTATGGCTACACCTTC. Amino acids: CATSRASGTGANYGYTF. This chain joins TRBV15 and TRBJ1-2; 10 bases fit TRBD1. The CDR3 length is 17 residues. CDR1 is LNHNV, CDR2 YYDKDF, per germline (reference sequence). Trimming at V came to 1 base and at J to 0 bases, leaving 5 bases not matched to a gene. The full variable domain, with the rest looked up from reference TRBV15 and TRBJ1-2, is DAMVIQNPRYQVTQFGKPVTLSCSQTLNHNVMYWYQQKSSQAPKLLFHYYDKDFNNEADTPDNFQSRRPNTSFCFLDIRSPGLGDTAMYLCATSRASGTGANYGYTFGSGTRLTVV.

V and J are TRBV10-2 and TRBJ2-2, with 9 bases matching TRBD2. CDR1 and CDR2 from the germline V gene are WSHSY and SAAADI. This CDR3 has 20 residues. J lost 0 bases, V lost 4 bases, and 15 bases had no gene match. The CDR3 is CASSGPSGATGNTNTGELFF. The DNA for the CDR3 is TGCGCCAGCAGTGGCCCTAGCGGGGCGACCGGGAATACGAACACCGGGGAGCTGTTTTTT.

The J gene is TRBJ1-6, the V gene TRBV27; a weak D match, TRBD1 (6 bases). Trimming removed 4 bases from V and 2 bases from J, with 9 bases in between. This CDR3 has 15 amino acids. Germline assignment: CDR1 MNHEY and CDR2 SMNVEV (reference sequence). CDR3 region: CASSSQGPYNSPLHF. In nucleotides, the CDR3 is TGTGCCAGCAGTTCTCAGGGGCCCTATAATTCACCCCTCCACTTT.

V and J are TRBV9 and TRBJ2-2, with D possibly TRBD2 on 6 matching bases. The CDR3 sequence is 16 residues long. Germline CDR1 reads SGDLS; CDR2 reads YYNGEE. Trimming cost V 0 bases and J 7 bases, with 16 bases left between them. In DNA form, the CDR3 reads TGTGCCAGCAGCGTAGATACGGGAGTGTTAGTCGGGGAGCTGTTTTTT. Its protein product is CASSVDTGVLVGELFF.

The chain carries TRBV2 and TRBJ2-7; 8 nucleotides align to TRBD1. The V and J ends lost 2 bases and 4 bases, in that order; junction bases with no gene match: 4. This CDR3 is 14 amino acids long. The germline V gene has CDR1 SNHLY and CDR2 FYNNEI. The chain's CDR3 is CASSEQGAGYEQYF. CDR3 coding DNA: TGTGCCAGCAGTGAACAGGGGGCTGGGTACGAGCAGTACTTC.

The sample holds a few counts of this clone. The rearrangement uses TRBV2 and TRBJ1-5, with D unclear. With 6 bases removed from V and 5 bases from J, the gap between germline ends came to 17 bases. The CDR3 sequence is 15 residues long. CDR1 is SNHLY, CDR2 FYNNEI, per germline. The CDR3 loop is CASSRSSARDQPQHF. CDR3 bases: TGTGCCAGCAGCAGAAGCTCAGCGAGAGATCAGCCCCAGCATTTT.

The chain is built from TRBV9 and TRBJ1-2; no reliable D call. Trimming shortened V by 2 bases and J by 2 bases, and 10 bases separated the two germline ends. The CDR3 runs 14 residues. Germline V gene lookup returns CDR1 SGDLS and CDR2 YYNGEE. The CDR3 sequence is CASSVTASNYGYTF. CDR3 nucleotides: TGTGCCAGCAGCGTCACCGCGTCGAACTATGGCTACACCTTC.

The V gene is TRBV29-1, the J gene TRBJ2-2, with TRBD2 as a possible D gene (7 bases). The CDR3 spans 15 residues. V was clipped by 3 bases and J by 4 bases, with 15 bases between them. CDR1 is SQVTM and CDR2 is ANQGSEA in the germline V gene. The CDR3: CSVDSGGAGTGELFF. Here the CDR3 DNA reads TGCAGCGTTGATTCTGGGGGGGCCGGCACCGGGGAGCTGTTTTTT.